This T cell receptor beta chain is drawn from a study of T cell responses to AZD1222 COVID-19 vaccine. The CDR3 loop spans 14 amino acids. The germline CDR1 and CDR2 sequences are LGHDT and YNNKEL (reference sequence). The ends lost 8 bases at V and 7 bases at J; junction bases unmatched: 14. The protocol was immunoSEQ multiplex PCR, while the TCRdb copy is restricted to in-frame clones and leaves out a portion. The data contain 95,000 to 150,000 clones, 85% to 90% of them singletons. Material: peripheral blood, obtained on day 0 of AZD1222 vaccination. The TCR was taken from an adult in good health. The chain recombines TRBV3-1 (or the pseudogene TRBV3-2) with TRBJ2-7, with 7 nucleotides matching TRBD2. CDR3 sequence reads: CASSSWGRAEEQYF. In DNA, the CDR3 is TGTGCCAGCTCCTCGTGGGGGAGGGCAGAAGAGCAGTACTTC.